Listed below are T cell receptor beta chains from one sample, sequenced in a study of CD8+CD57+ T cells in acquired aplastic anemia. TCRdb reprocessed the reads via MiXCR and lists one record per CDR3 protein. This sample has 150,000 to 200,000 distinct CDR3 sequences, with around half found just once. Sequenced sample: sorted CD4+, CD8+, or CD8+CD57+ T cells (not recorded which) from PBMCs. All receptors come from a human donor with aplastic anemia. Both conserved end residues are part of each CDR3. D genes are given only for firm matches. Clone size is stated in some rows and not others, as once, few, many or a class when expanded.

j_call clone_size d_call v_call cdr3_aa cdr3_nt
TRBJ1-4 - TRBD1 TRBV20-1 CSATQMAGGRWKLFF TGCAGTGCTACCCAGATGGCAGGGGGAAGGTGGAAACTGTTTTTT
TRBJ2-7 few - TRBV7-8 CASSALGNRGEQYF TGTGCCAGCAGCGCATTAGGGAATCGTGGCGAGCAGTACTTC
TRBJ2-1 - - TRBV20-1 CSALATLNNEQFF TGCAGTGCTCTTGCTACCCTGAACAATGAGCAGTTCTTC
TRBJ2-6 - - TRBV10-2 CASSDFTGSNVLTF TGCGCCAGCAGTGACTTCACAGGGTCCAACGTCCTGACTTTC
TRBJ2-7 - TRBD1 TRBV10-3 CATHRDSPNEQYF TGTGCCACCCACCGGGACAGCCCCAACGAGCAGTACTTC
TRBJ2-5 many - TRBV12-3/TRBV12-4 CASSFGTLQETQYF TGTGCCAGCAGTTTCGGGACACTCCAAGAGACCCAGTACTTC
TRBJ1-2 once - TRBV25-1 CASSEWGPYGYTF TGTGCCAGCAGTGAATGGGGACCCTATGGCTACACCTTC
TRBJ1-1 few TRBD1 TRBV10-3 CAISETRTGFVTAFF TGTGCCATCAGTGAGACGAGGACAGGGTTCGTGACAGCTTTCTTT
TRBJ2-3 many TRBD2 TRBV9 CASSGPGTTSPTDTQYF TGTGCCAGCAGCGGCCCCGGGACTACTTCTCCCACAGATACGCAGTATTTT
TRBJ1-6 few - TRBV7-3 CASSLIGQVNSPLHF TGTGCCAGCAGCTTAATCGGGCAGGTAAATTCACCCCTCCACTTT
TRBJ1-6 many - TRBV7-6 CASSLEGSDNSPLHF TGTGCCAGCAGCTTAGAGGGATCAGATAATTCACCCCTCCACTTT
TRBJ2-3 many - TRBV19 CASSIDGTGFTDTQYF TGTGCCAGTAGTATAGACGGTACCGGGTTCACAGATACGCAGTATTTT
TRBJ2-7 - TRBD1 TRBV15 CATSRGGTGTYEQYF TGTGCCACCAGCAGAGGTGGGACAGGGACCTACGAGCAGTACTTC
TRBJ2-5 many - TRBV24-1 CATSDRVFGETQYF TGTGCCACCAGTGATCGGGTCTTCGGGGAGACCCAGTACTTC
TRBJ2-3 - - TRBV7-3 CASSSDGRTDTQYF TGTGCCAGCAGCTCCGACGGACGCACAGATACGCAGTATTTT
TRBJ2-1 many - TRBV6-5 CASTYKVWQFF TGTGCCAGCACGTATAAGGTGTGGCAGTTCTTC
TRBJ1-2 - TRBD1 TRBV29-1 CSVESQQGADYGYTF TGCAGCGTTGAAAGTCAACAGGGGGCTGACTATGGCTACACCTTC
TRBJ2-3 - - TRBV25-1 CASSEADGGTQYF TGTGCCAGCAGTGAGGCCGACGGTGGTACGCAGTATTTT
TRBJ1-2 many - TRBV2 CASSEEQGVDGYTF TGTGCCAGCAGTGAGGAGCAGGGAGTAGATGGCTACACCTTC
TRBJ2-7 - - TRBV10-3 CAIKDTDSYEQYF TGTGCCATCAAGGACACCGACTCCTACGAGCAGTACTTC
TRBJ2-1 - TRBD1 TRBV5-6 CASSLWDRGYNEQFF TGTGCCAGCAGCTTGTGGGACAGGGGGTACAATGAGCAGTTCTTC
TRBJ2-1 - TRBD2 TRBV11-1 CATTRARLGLAGRNEQFF TGTGCCACCACTCGTGCTAGGCTCGGGCTAGCGGGACGCAATGAGCAGTTCTTC
TRBJ2-1 few - TRBV24-1 CATSDSFYNEQFF TGTGCCACCAGTGATTCTTTTTACAATGAGCAGTTCTTC
TRBJ2-1 many TRBD2 TRBV10-3 CAIRAGGGDEQFF TGTGCCATCCGAGCGGGAGGGGGCGATGAGCAGTTCTTC
TRBJ1-2 few - TRBV20-1 CSADFTHTF TGCAGTGCCGACTTTACACACACCTTC
TRBJ1-4 many - TRBV20-1 CSARDGGSGEKLFF TGCAGTGCTAGAGATGGTGGGTCTGGTGAAAAACTGTTTTTT
TRBJ1-1 many - TRBV29-1 CSVEAQQNTEAFF TGCAGCGTTGAGGCACAGCAGAACACTGAAGCTTTCTTT
TRBJ1-6 - - TRBV7-9 CASSYQGRPLHF TGTGCCAGCAGTTATCAGGGGAGACCCCTCCACTTT
TRBJ1-2 many TRBD1 TRBV20-1 CSARGGANYGYTF TGCAGTGCTCGAGGGGGCGCCAACTATGGCTACACCTTC
TRBJ1-2 many TRBD1 TRBV24-1 CATSDPSNRGKGYTF TGTGCCACCAGTGATCCGTCCAACAGGGGAAAGGGCTACACCTTC
TRBJ1-6 many - TRBV7-9 CASCGTGNSPLHF TGTGCCAGTTGTGGGACGGGAAATTCACCCCTCCACTTT
TRBJ1-5 - - TRBV4-1 CASGQVGWGPSSNQPQHF TGCGCCAGCGGCCAAGTAGGTTGGGGGCCCTCTAGCAATCAGCCCCAGCATTTT
TRBJ1-6 - TRBD1 TRBV19 CASSRTDRVSPLHF TGTGCCAGTAGTCGGACGGACAGGGTTTCACCCCTCCACTTT
TRBJ2-7 - TRBD2 TRBV7-2 CASSGTSGDEQYF TGTGCCAGCAGTGGGACTAGCGGTGACGAGCAGTACTTC
TRBJ1-1 - - TRBV19 CASREGRWNTEAFF TGTGCCAGTAGGGAAGGACGGTGGAACACTGAAGCTTTCTTT
TRBJ2-7 - - TRBV20-1 CGAKNGSTYEQYF TGCGGTGCCAAGAACGGGAGTACTTACGAGCAGTACTTC
TRBJ2-1 - - TRBV30 CAWSVTVREQFF TGTGCCTGGAGTGTGACGGTAAGGGAGCAGTTCTTC
TRBJ2-3 - - TRBV6-5 CASSYSILGADTQYF TGTGCCAGCAGTTACTCGATTCTAGGGGCAGATACGCAGTATTTT
TRBJ2-7 many TRBD2 TRBV6-2/TRBV6-3 CASSLAGANSYEQYF TGTGCCAGCAGTCTAGCGGGAGCCAACTCCTACGAGCAGTACTTC
TRBJ2-2 - - TRBV10-1 CARTASFTGELFF TGCGCCAGGACTGCCTCCTTCACCGGGGAGCTGTTTTTT
TRBJ1-2 - TRBD1 TRBV28 CASKRDRITGGYTF TGTGCCAGCAAACGGGACAGGATTACGGGAGGCTACACCTTC
TRBJ2-1 - TRBD1 TRBV12-3/TRBV12-4 CASSLQGVNNEQFF TGTGCCAGCAGTTTACAGGGGGTGAACAATGAACAGTTCTTC
TRBJ1-1 many TRBD1 TRBV2 CASRGQGLMNTEAFF TGTGCCAGCCGTGGACAGGGGCTGATGAACACTGAAGCTTTCTTT
TRBJ2-5 - TRBD2 TRBV15 CATSRDQGTSGRPQYF TGTGCCACCAGCAGAGATCAGGGGACTAGCGGGAGGCCCCAGTACTTC
TRBJ2-3 - - TRBV12-3/TRBV12-4 CASSFDTQYF TGTGCCAGCAGTTTTGATACGCAGTATTTT
TRBJ2-1 few - TRBV9 CASSKNRGYNEQFF TGTGCCAGCAGCAAGAACCGGGGTTACAATGAGCAGTTCTTC
TRBJ2-3 - - TRBV28 CASSLYNTQYF TGTGCCAGCAGTTTATACAATACGCAGTATTTT
TRBJ1-2 - - TRBV7-9 CASSLGGGINYGYTF TGTGCCAGCAGCCTCGGTGGGGGAATTAACTATGGCTACACCTTC
TRBJ2-7 few TRBD2 TRBV2 CASGTSGSHEQYF TGTGCCAGCGGGACTAGCGGGAGTCACGAGCAGTACTTC
TRBJ2-7 many - TRBV12-3/TRBV12-4 CASSRHRDEQYF TGTGCCAGCAGTCGCCACAGGGACGAGCAGTACTTC
TRBJ2-7 - TRBD1 TRBV11-2 CASSSTWDRATYEQYF TGTGCCAGCAGCTCCACCTGGGACAGAGCAACCTACGAGCAGTACTTC
TRBJ2-7 - - TRBV5-1 CASSRSRGASYEQYF TGCGCCAGCAGCCGAAGCCGGGGCGCGAGCTACGAGCAGTACTTC
TRBJ2-3 few TRBD1 TRBV10-3 CATRQGISLPDTQYF TGTGCCACCAGACAGGGGATCTCGCTTCCAGATACGCAGTATTTT
TRBJ2-7 - TRBD2 TRBV19 CASTGGSSYGQYF TGTGCCAGTACGGGGGGAAGCTCCTACGGGCAGTACTTC